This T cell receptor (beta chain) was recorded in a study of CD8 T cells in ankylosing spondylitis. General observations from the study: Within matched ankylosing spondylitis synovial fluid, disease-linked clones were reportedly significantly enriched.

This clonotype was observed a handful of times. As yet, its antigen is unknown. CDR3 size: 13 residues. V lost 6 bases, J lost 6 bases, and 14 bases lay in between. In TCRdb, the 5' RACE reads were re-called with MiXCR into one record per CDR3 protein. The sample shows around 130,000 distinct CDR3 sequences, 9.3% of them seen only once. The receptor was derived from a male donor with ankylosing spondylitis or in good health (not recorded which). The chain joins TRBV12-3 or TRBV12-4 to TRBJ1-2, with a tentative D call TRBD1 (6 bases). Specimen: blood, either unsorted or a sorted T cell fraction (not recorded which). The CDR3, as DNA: TGTGCCAGCAGAACAGGGTATGGAGATGGCTACACCTTC. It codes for CASRTGYGDGYTF.